This section outlines one T cell receptor (beta chain) sequence together with its context. It was cDNA, reverse transcribed from extracted RNA, that served as the sequencing template. Assay: immunoSEQ multiplex PCR; the TCRdb copy retains only in-frame clones and omits some. The sample carries some 120,000 clones, roughly 54% recorded once. The data originate from a study of CD8+ T cells in alopecia areata. The trim removed 0 bases at V and 2 bases at J, leaving 7 bases unmatched. The V gene's germline CDR1 is SNHLY and CDR2 FYNNEI. This CDR3 has 18 residues. Both peripheral blood and punch biopsies of lesional scalp skin were obtained from patients who had alopecia areata.

This chain links TRBV2 with TRBJ2-6; 7 bases fit TRBD2. This clonotype was sampled from a human donor with alopecia areata. The sample consisted of CD4+ T cells sorted from blood, taken at week 0. CDR3 nucleotide sequence: TGTGCCAGCAGTGAAGCCCAGTTTGGGGGGGCTGGGGCCAACGTCCTGACTTTC. Translation gives CASSEAQFGGAGANVLTF.